Below are 20 T cell receptor beta chains sequenced from a single sample in a study of T-cell reconstitution after alpha-beta-depleted transplantation in children. Molecular barcoding with unique molecular identifiers was used for the TCRbeta library. TCRdb re-derived calls from the PCR reads in MiXCR, one entry per CDR3 protein. Altogether over 200,000 distinct CDR3 sequences are present, approximately 8% being singletons, with the ten largest covering roughly a third. The material sequenced was PBMCs, mostly from graft donor cells, taken 360 days after TCRalphabeta/CD19-depleted stem cell transplant. The receptors were gathered from a male patient between 2 and 9 years old who had a stem cell transplant for acute myeloid leukemia, so the T cells may come from the graft donor.

The table lists this clonotype with a few counts. The V and J genes are TRBV12-3 or TRBV12-4 and TRBJ2-3; 12 positions agree with TRBD2. The CDR3 sequence is 16 residues long. V lost 5 bases to trimming and J lost 2 bases; unmatched junction nucleotides: 5. CDR3 nucleotides: TGTGCCAGCAGTATGACTAGCGGGGGCAACACAGATACGCAGTATTTT. Translating gives CASSMTSGGNTDTQYF.

At least ten counts were recorded for this clonotype. The CDR3 nucleotides read TGTGCCAGCAGTTTTTCCGGGACAGGGTGGTCCGATGAAAAACTGTTTTTT. This sequence encodes CASSFSGTGWSDEKLFF. This chain links TRBV12-3 or TRBV12-4 with TRBJ1-4, with 9 bases matching TRBD1. The CDR3 is 17 residues long. Losses at the gene ends were 3 bases for V and 6 bases for J; bases not matched to a gene: 11.

The table lists this clonotype with many counts. This sequence joins TRBV4-3 and TRBJ2-5, with unresolved D. Deletions cut 1 base from V and 5 bases from J, with 14 bases between. The germline gives CDR1 LGHNA, CDR2 YSLEER. This CDR3 has 15 residues. The CDR3: CASSQGSEGWETQYF. The CDR3 nucleotides are TGCGCCAGCAGCCAAGGTTCAGAAGGGTGGGAGACCCAGTACTTC.

This clonotype was recorded at least ten times. The rearrangement uses TRBV12-3 or TRBV12-4 and TRBJ1-1; a weak D match, TRBD1 (6 bases). V lost 2 bases and J lost 6, with 10 bases in between. The CDR3 contains 13 residues. CDR3 protein: CASSLKGGAEAFF. CDR3 in DNA: TGTGCCAGCAGTTTAAAGGGGGGGGCTGAAGCTTTCTTT.

This clonotype has only a few counts. The chain uses TRBV27 and TRBJ1-1; D might be TRBD1 (6 bases). There are 17 residues in the CDR3. Deletions cut 3 bases from V and 4 bases from J, with 21 bases between. Germline CDR1 is MNHEY and CDR2 is SMNVEV (reference sequence). The CDR3, as DNA: TGTGCCAGCAGTTTTCTCAGGGGAGGCCTCGGCCTCACTGAAGCTTTCTTT. This codes for CASSFLRGGLGLTEAFF.

The chain couples TRBV7-2 to TRBJ2-1, with a tentative D call TRBD1 (6 bases). CDR3 length: 16 amino acids. V lost 5 bases and J 4 bases, leaving 18 bases between the germline ends. Per the germline V gene, CDR1 is SGHTA and CDR2 is FQGNSA. CDR3 sequence: CASSRDIRAPYNEQFF. In DNA form, the CDR3 reads TGTGCCAGCAGCCGGGACATCCGGGCCCCTTACAATGAGCAGTTCTTC.

The chain uses TRBV30 and TRBJ2-7; D is unclear. The length of the CDR3 is 12 residues. The V end was cut by 0 bases, the J end by 6 bases, with 9 bases between. CDR1 is GTSNPN, CDR2 SVGIG, per germline (reference sequence). The CDR3 DNA sequence: TGTGCCTGGAGTGTCCCTAAGGTCGAGCAGTACTTC. This encodes CAWSVPKVEQYF.

This clonotype was seen only a few times. The chain's CDR3 is CSVVQGNQPQHF. The CDR3 coding sequence is TGCAGCGTTGTACAGGGGAATCAGCCCCAGCATTTT. The rearrangement joins TRBV29-1 to TRBJ1-5; TRBD1 matches 7 bases. The CDR3 covers 12 residues. V was clipped by 4 bases and J by 4 bases; unmatched bases: 1. Germline CDR1 is SQVTM and CDR2 is ANQGSEA. The whole variable domain, remainder taken from reference TRBV29-1 and TRBJ1-5, is SAVISQKPSRDICQRGTSLTIQCQVDSQVTMMFWYRQQPGQSLTLIATANQGSEATYESGFVIDKFPISRPNLTFSTLTVSNMSPEDSSIYLCSVVQGNQPQHFGDGTRLSIL.

The V call is TRBV12-3 or TRBV12-4, the J call TRBJ1-5; no definite D call. V was cut by 3 bases and J by 5 bases, with 8 bases left in between. CDR3 length: 13 amino acids. The CDR3 DNA follows: TGTGCCAGCAGTTTTGGGGTAGATCAGCCCCAGCATTTT. Translation gives CASSFGVDQPQHF.

This clonotype was observed a handful of times. The chain is built from TRBV7-3 and TRBJ2-2; D is ambiguous. CDR1 is SGHTA, CDR2 FQGTGA, per germline. Trimming took off 3 bases at V and 5 bases at J, with 10 bases between the two ends. CDR3 size: 14 residues. The CDR3 region is CASSLTSGTGELFF. The CDR3 nucleotides are TGTGCCAGCAGCTTGACAAGTGGGACCGGGGAGCTGTTTTTT.

The table lists this clonotype with many counts. The rearrangement links TRBV12-3 or TRBV12-4 to TRBJ2-1; a possible D gene is TRBD2 (6 bases). The CDR3 covers 15 residues. V gave up 6 bases and J gave up 1 base, with 13 bases separating them. In DNA, the CDR3 is TGTGCCAGCAGCGACGGGACTCCGTCCTACAATGAGCAGTTCTTC. As protein: CASSDGTPSYNEQFF.

A few counts support this clonotype. This CDR3 is CASSQPTGKQGAFF. In DNA form, the CDR3 reads TGCGCCAGCAGCCAACCAACAGGGAAACAAGGAGCTTTCTTT. J is TRBJ1-1 and V is TRBV4-1; D is possibly TRBD1 (6 bases). The germline CDR1 and CDR2 sequences are MGHRA and YSYEKL. V lost 2 bases to trimming and J lost 10 bases, with 17 bases between them. The CDR3 sequence is 14 residues long.

This chain connects TRBV12-5 to TRBJ2-1, with 7 bases matching TRBD2. Unmatched junction bases numbered 3, after V lost 6 bases and J lost 4 bases. This CDR3 has 13 amino acids. CDR1 is LGHNT and CDR2 is FRNRAP in the germline V gene. The CDR3 protein is CASGASGYNEQFF. CDR3 coding DNA: TGTGCTAGTGGGGCTAGCGGTTACAATGAGCAGTTCTTC.

This clonotype occurred many times. V and J are TRBV5-6 and TRBJ2-1; tentatively, D is TRBD2 (7 bases). V lost 0 bases and J 8 bases, leaving 21 bases between the germline ends. Germline loops: CDR1 SGHDT, CDR2 YYEEEE. The CDR3 covers 17 residues. CDR3 DNA sequence: TGTGCCAGCAGCTTGGTGGGAGGGGGGGGCAATCAGTATGAGCAGTTCTTC. Protein: CASSLVGGGGNQYEQFF.

There are a few counts of this clonotype. The CDR3 sequence is CSANRLAGDPGELFF. As DNA, the CDR3 is TGCAGCGCAAACCGGCTAGCGGGGGACCCCGGGGAGCTGTTTTTT. The chain uses TRBV29-1 and TRBJ2-2, with 10 bases identical to TRBD2. J gave up 6 bases and V 7 bases, and 11 bases lay outside the gene matches. CDR3 size: 15 residues. In germline, CDR1 is SQVTM, CDR2 ANQGSEA.

This clonotype was counted many times. This chain uses TRBV12-3 or TRBV12-4 with TRBJ2-7; 10 bases agree with TRBD1. The length of the CDR3 is 15 residues. The J segment lost 2 bases and the V segment lost 5 bases, leaving 6 bases of the junction unmatched. The CDR3 bases are TGTGCCAGCAGTCAGGGGACAGGGGTCACCTACGAGCAGTACGTC. Amino acid sequence: CASSQGTGVTYEQYV.

This clonotype was found a few times. The chain uses TRBV6-1 and TRBJ2-7; D is ambiguous. Trimming removed 5 bases at V and 1 base at J, with 3 bases between. Germline-derived CDR1 and CDR2 are MNHNS and SASEGT. The CDR3 length is 11 residues. CDR3 in amino acids: CASSKSYEQYV. CDR3 nucleotides: TGTGCCAGCAGTAAATCCTACGAGCAGTACGTC.

The rearrangement uses TRBV6-6 and TRBJ1-1, with a tentative D call TRBD1 (5 bases). V lost 8 bases and J lost 11, with 12 bases in between. The germline CDR1 and CDR2 sequences are MNHNY and SVGAGI (reference sequence). CDR3 size: 10 residues. The CDR3 nucleotides read TGTGCCAGCTGGCAGGGTGGGGCTTTCTTT. This gives the protein CASWQGGAFF.

This clonotype came up many times. This sequence joins TRBV20-1 and TRBJ2-3, with no clear D. Per germline, CDR1 DFQATT and CDR2 SNEGSKA (reference sequence). V lost 1 base, J lost 0 bases, and 8 bases lay in between. The CDR3 contains 14 residues. CDR3 DNA sequence: TGCAGTGCTAGAGGGGTAACTAGCACAGATACGCAGTATTTT. This encodes CSARGVTSTDTQYF.

The chain has TRBV7-9 and TRBJ2-7; a weak D match, TRBD2 (6 bases). The CDR3 spans 12 residues. The V and J ends lost 5 bases and 3 bases respectively, with 8 bases between them. CDR1 is SEHNR, CDR2 FQNEAQ, per germline (reference sequence). The DNA of the CDR3 is TGTGCCAGCAGCCTCGGGAGCTACGAGCAGTACGTC. This codes for CASSLGSYEQYV.